The T cell receptor beta chain described here comes from a study of control samples from healthy donors and cancer patients. The repertoire was sequenced with immunoSEQ multiplex PCR; TCRdb's copy has only in-frame clones and lacks some. Of 170,000 or so clones listed, 85% to 95% are singletons. This CDR3 is 15 amino acids long. The V segment lost 5 bases and the J segment 4 bases; nucleotides outside the gene matches: 9. CDR1 and CDR2 (germline): SGHTA, FQGNSA. This chain joins TRBV7-2 and TRBJ2-7, with 9 bases aligning to TRBD1. This receptor was obtained from a man younger than 30 in good health. The sample taken for sequencing was blood. CDR3 nucleotides: TGTGCCAGCAGCCCCGGGACAGGGAATGTTTACGAGCAGTACTTC. This codes for CASSPGTGNVYEQYF.